The 11 T cell receptor beta chains below were found in one sample sequenced in a study of blood T cell repertoires in COVID-19 (dated by TCRdb to between 2020 and 2021). The receptor library was made with the immunoSEQ multiplex PCR assay. TCRdb re-hosts the immuneACCESS table, in-frame sequences only. Its copies lack some clones; in the studies checked, an unresolved V gene accounts for under half of them, and the cause for the rest is not known. For this sample the table gives roughly 250,000 clones, of which under 85% were detected only once. 4% of the sample goes to the ten largest clones. Sample: peripheral blood. These receptors were obtained from a middle-aged woman with active or convalescent COVID-19.

The chain employs TRBV5-1 and TRBJ1-6; perhaps TRBD1 as D (5 bases). Germline CDR1 and CDR2: SGHRS and YFSETQ. Trimming took off 0 bases at V and 10 bases at J, with 11 bases between the two ends. The CDR3 covers 14 residues. CDR3 protein: CASSLGDSGSPLHF. The DNA of the CDR3 is TGCGCCAGCAGCTTGGGGGACTCGGGATCACCCCTCCACTTT.

V is TRBV10-3 and J is TRBJ2-7; tentatively, D is TRBD2 (6 bases). CDR1 and CDR2 (germline): ENHRY, SYGVKD. The CDR3 runs to 13 residues. V dropped 3 bases and J dropped 7 bases, with 13 bases sitting between them. This chain's CDR3 is CAISDGGIGEQYV. For the CDR3, the DNA is TGTGCCATCAGTGACGGGGGAATAGGTGAGCAGTACGTC.

The chain joins TRBV10-3 to TRBJ2-1, with 10 bases identical to TRBD2. The CDR3 covers 14 residues. V shed 6 bases, J shed 4 bases, and the junction held 3 bases outside the gene matches. Germline CDR1 is ENHRY and CDR2 is SYGVKD. CDR3 sequence: CAIRPSGGYNEQFF. The CDR3 region has the DNA TGTGCCATCAGGCCTAGCGGGGGATACAATGAGCAGTTCTTC.

This chain joins TRBV5-6 and TRBJ2-1; 11 bases map to TRBD2. The length of the CDR3 is 16 residues. The ends lost 3 bases at V and 4 bases at J; junction bases unmatched: 6. Germline V gene lookup returns CDR1 SGHDT and CDR2 YYEEEE. Here the CDR3 DNA reads TGTGCCAGCAGCTCCCAGACTAGCGGGGCATACAATGAGCAGTTCTTC. It codes for CASSSQTSGAYNEQFF.

V usage is TRBV28 and J usage is TRBJ1-4, with D perhaps TRBD1 (6 bases). Looked up from germline, CDR1 is MDHEN and CDR2 is SYDVKM. V shed 5 bases and J shed 7 bases, with 14 bases lying between them. This CDR3 contains 14 residues. CDR3 residues: CASSRTAVLEKLFF. CDR3 in DNA: TGTGCCAGCAGTCGGACAGCCGTCCTTGAAAAACTGTTTTTT. The variable domain in full, completed from reference TRBV28 and TRBJ1-4, reads DVKVTQSSRYLVKRTGEKVFLECVQDMDHENMFWYRQDPGLGLRLIYFSYDVKMKEKGDIPEGYSVSREKKERFSLILESASTNQTSMYLCASSRTAVLEKLFFGSGTQLSVL.

The chain is built from TRBV11-2 and TRBJ1-4; D may be TRBD1 (6 bases). CDR1 and CDR2 (germline): SGHAT, FQNNGV. The CDR3 extends over 14 amino acids. V shed 7 bases and J shed 8 bases, with 17 bases lying between them. The CDR3 region is CASNQQGVGEKLFF. CDR3 in DNA: TGTGCCAGCAACCAACAGGGCGTGGGGGAAAAACTGTTTTTT.

As to this clone: This specimen includes other DNA sequences encoding the same CDR3. The chain uses TRBV30 and TRBJ2-7; maybe TRBD1 (5 bases). The CDR3 is made up of 13 amino acids. V lost 1 base and J 1 base, leaving 8 bases between the germline ends. Germline lookup yields CDR1 GTSNPN and CDR2 SVGIG (reference sequence). The CDR3 DNA sequence: TGTGCCTGGAGTGGAACAGGTTCCTACGAGCAGTACTTC. Amino acid sequence: CAWSGTGSYEQYF. Filled out from reference TRBV30 and TRBJ2-7, the complete variable domain reads SQTIHQWPATLVQPVGSPLSLECTVEGTSNPNLYWYRQAAGRGLQLLFYSVGIGQISSEVPQNLSASRPQDRQFILSSKKLLLSDSGFYLCAWSGTGSYEQYFGPGTRLTVT.

The rearrangement uses TRBV12-1 and TRBJ1-2; whether TRBD1, the table's D call, matches the DNA was not checked. TRBV12-1 is shown as a pseudogene. This CDR3 has 14 residues. This chain's CDR3 is CASSTGQGNYGYTF. CDR3 coding DNA: TGTGCCAGCAGCACGGGACAGGGGAACTATGGCTACACCTTC.

The sample holds a few counts of this clone. The genes are TRBV28 and TRBJ2-7, with 8 bases fitting TRBD2. V shed 5 bases and J 1 base; nucleotides not matched to a gene: 7. Germline V lookup: CDR1 MDHEN, CDR2 SYDVKM. The length of the CDR3 is 15 residues. The CDR3 here is CASSPTSGGSYEQYV. CDR3 DNA: TGTGCCAGCAGTCCCACTAGCGGTGGTTCCTACGAGCAGTACGTC.

The V and J genes are TRBV6-1 and TRBJ1-3; the D gene is possibly TRBD1 (6 bases). V was clipped by 0 bases and J by 0 bases, with 9 bases between them. The CDR3 is 16 amino acids. CDR1 and CDR2 from the germline V gene are MNHNS and SASEGT. CDR3 coding DNA: TGTGCCAGCAGTGAAGCCACAGGGAGCTCTGGAAACACCATATATTTT. Translation: CASSEATGSSGNTIYF.

This clone was detected ten times or more. The chain links TRBV30 to TRBJ1-2, with D tentatively TRBD1 (5 bases). This CDR3 is built from 13 residues. V lost 2 bases and J lost 0, with 7 bases in between. From germline, CDR1 is GTSNPN and CDR2 SVGIG (reference sequence). The CDR3 DNA follows: TGTGCCTGGAGTAGGGGCGCTAACTATGGCTACACCTTC. Translation gives CAWSRGANYGYTF.